The sequence of this T cell receptor (beta chain) was determined in a study of blood T cells in healthy people across ages (dated by TCRdb to the mid-2010s). For context, the study as a whole: In model experiments, template switching captured roughly one uniquely barcoded TCR beta cDNA molecule for every two T cells. To track age-related changes in TCR beta repertoire diversity, the study relied on deep sequencing normalized with unique cDNA molecular identifiers. The donors were divided into four age groups: young (average approximately 16 years), middle-aged (approximately 42), aged (roughly 66) and long-lived (around 80). To avoid experimental bias, donors of different ages were randomly spread across the sequencing lanes. For two donors (one aged 18 to 29 and one aged 80 or older), the study analyzed two additional independent replicas of 1 million unique cDNA reads from the same blood draw. General conclusions and limits of the study: Donor CMV infection status was unknown, potentially confounding age-related changes in expanded clonotypes. There was a strong correlation between observed TCR beta diversity and the percentage of naive T cells measured by flow cytometry. Estimates of total diversity based on one million sequenced T cells were considered lower bounds and underestimates. As age increased, observed TCR beta diversity per million T cells dropped in a roughly linear way, and a significant reduction was already evident by age 40. Bulk unsorted PBMC profiling prevented conclusive comparison of naive and antigen-experienced compartments. Compared with the aged group, the long-lived group had more naive CD4+ T cells, fewer expanded clones and increased TCR diversity, suggesting age selection.

Receptors were amplified or captured by 5' RACE. The listed sequencing device is Illumina HiSeq 2500. A second PCR of about 7 to 12 cycles was run with a J-beta primer mix and a sample-barcoded 5' primer. Each TCR beta cDNA molecule received a unique molecular identifier from a template-switch 5' adaptor carrying 12 random nucleotides. Each sample yielded at least 3 million CDR3-containing paired-end reads. First-strand cDNA was synthesized from all RNA with the Mint cDNA synthesis kit, primed by a TRBC-specific oligonucleotide. Following uracil-DNA glycosylase treatment, a first 18-cycle PCR with universal primers M1SS and BC2_uni_R was performed on all cDNA. The authors' pipeline ran thus. For normalization, 1 million high-quality reads, each with a distinct molecular identifier, were randomly selected from each sample. Instead of being binned into consensus sequences, reads that shared molecular identifiers were thrown out. CDR3 identification, clonotype clustering and error correction used MiTCR with a Q25 quality threshold and the strictest error-elimination algorithm. Lower-bound total TCR beta diversity was estimated with a nonparametric unseen species model using Euler transformation. Clones were called with MiXCR by TCRdb after fastp trimmed the public reads at Q25, and only in-frame beta chains were retained. Rows are combined by CDR3 protein, so each entry shows the most common genes and DNA. The V and J calls reflect TCRdb's pipeline rather than the authors' work. The sample table holds more than 650,000 distinct CDR3 sequences, of which approximately 22% were seen once. The biggest ten clones account for about 20% of the sample.

This clonotype came up a few times. Its antigen is still unknown. The sample holds no much larger clone one base away, and base qualities are not on file. The 39 donors, aged roughly 6 to 95 years, were systemically healthy Caucasian individuals from Russia. Each donor gave 9.5 to 10 milliliters of peripheral blood, drawn into EDTA-treated Vacutainer tubes. Ficoll-Paque density-gradient centrifugation was used to isolate PBMCs, with at least 6.5 million per sample. Total RNA was extracted from PBMCs with Trizol reagent, with at least 5 micrograms obtained per sample. For every donor, an aliquot of PBMCs went through flow cytometry to measure the percentages of naive CD45RAhigh/CD27high T cells. The CDR3, from cysteine to phenylalanine, totals 16 residues. Only the CDR3 region is kept as DNA, spanning 48 bases read in frame from base 1. Clipping removes 2 bases from V and 3 bases from J, with 7 as the unmatched junction base count. CDR1 and CDR2 (SGHVS, FQNEAQ) derive from the germline V gene.

The sequencing input was blood. The V and J segments used are TRBV7-8 and TRBJ1-2, with 9 junctional bases fitting TRBD1. This TCR derives from a man between 65 and 85 years old in good health. The DNA sequence is TGTGCCAGCAGCTTACCTCGGGACAGGGAAGACTATGGCTACACCTTC. Its protein reads: CASSLPRDREDYGYTF.